This TCR beta chain was recorded in a study of shared clonotypes between healthy human individuals. Trimming removed 9 bases at V and 3 bases at J, with 11 bases between. CDR3 length: 12 amino acids. Per the germline V gene, CDR1 is MDHEN and CDR2 is SYDVKM. Study-wide results and limits: Though the depth was large, rarefaction showed that sorted-subset sequencing was incomplete. Sharing across four donors was highest in naive CD4 (around 5%) and lowest in memory CD8 (about 0.4%).

Comments on this clone: The antigen remains unidentified.

Selected positively for CCR7 and CD45RO-negative, naive CD8 cells excluded terminally differentiated effector memory CD45RA+ cells. Repertoires were generated with immunoSEQ multiplex PCR, while TCRdb's copy carries only in-frame clones and drops some. The sample lists approximately 2,000,000 clones, roughly 93% occurring once. The clonotype was recovered from a man between 18 and 35 years old in good health. Some clones in this sample may be carry-over from other donors' samples. V and J are TRBV28 and TRBJ1-1; weak D call: TRBD1 (5 bases). Sequencing was performed on naive CD8+ T cells from PBMCs. CDR3 region: CASRAGYTEAFF. As DNA, the CDR3 is TGTGCCAGTAGGGCAGGGTACACTGAAGCTTTCTTT. Full variable domain (rest looked up from reference TRBV28 and TRBJ1-1): DVKVTQSSRYLVKRTGEKVFLECVQDMDHENMFWYRQDPGLGLRLIYFSYDVKMKEKGDIPEGYSVSREKKERFSLILESASTNQTSMYLCASRAGYTEAFFGQGTRLTVV.